One T cell receptor beta chain is described in this entry. These data originate in a study of blood T cells in healthy people across ages. Alongside a J-beta primer mix, a sample-barcoded 5' primer served in a second PCR lasting about 6 to 12 cycles. Each CDR3 protein is one row after TCRdb ran MiXCR on the 5' RACE reads. The table includes 700,000 or so distinct CDR3 sequences, 22% detected once. The CDR3 totals 16 residues. Germline V gene data show CDR1 as KGHSH and CDR2 as LQKENI. After removal of 2 bases from V and 1 base from J, the junction contained 7 bases not matched to a gene. J is TRBJ1-1 and V is TRBV18, with 7 bases aligning to TRBD1. The TCR was taken from a man in his 70s in good health. Sample: blood. In DNA, the CDR3 is TGTGCCAGCTCACCATCGACAGGGACGGCGAACACTGAAGCTTTCTTT. Translating gives CASSPSTGTANTEAFF.